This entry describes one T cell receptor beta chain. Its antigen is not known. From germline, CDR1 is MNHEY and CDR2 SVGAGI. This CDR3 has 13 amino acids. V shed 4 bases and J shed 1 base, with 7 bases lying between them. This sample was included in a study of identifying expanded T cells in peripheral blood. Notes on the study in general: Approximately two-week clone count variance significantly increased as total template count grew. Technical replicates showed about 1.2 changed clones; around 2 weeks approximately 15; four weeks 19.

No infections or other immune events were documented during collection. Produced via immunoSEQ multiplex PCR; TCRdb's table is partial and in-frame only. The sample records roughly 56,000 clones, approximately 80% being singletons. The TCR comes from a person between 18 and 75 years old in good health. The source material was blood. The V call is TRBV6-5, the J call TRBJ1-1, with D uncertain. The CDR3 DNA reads TGTGCCAGCAGTTCGCGACAGAACACTGAAGCTTTCTTT. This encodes CASSSRQNTEAFF.